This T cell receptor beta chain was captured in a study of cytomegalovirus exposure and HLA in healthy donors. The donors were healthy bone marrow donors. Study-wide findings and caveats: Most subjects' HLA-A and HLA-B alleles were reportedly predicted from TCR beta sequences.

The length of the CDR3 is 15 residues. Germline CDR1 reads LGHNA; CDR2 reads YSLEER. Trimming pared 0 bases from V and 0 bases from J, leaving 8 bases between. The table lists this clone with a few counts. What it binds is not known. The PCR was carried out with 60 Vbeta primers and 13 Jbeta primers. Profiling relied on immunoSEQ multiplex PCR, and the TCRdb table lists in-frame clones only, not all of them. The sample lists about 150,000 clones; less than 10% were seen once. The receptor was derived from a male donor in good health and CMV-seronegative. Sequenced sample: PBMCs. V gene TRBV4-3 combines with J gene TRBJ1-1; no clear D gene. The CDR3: CASSQDRGLNTEAFF. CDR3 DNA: TGCGCCAGCAGCCAAGACCGGGGATTGAACACTGAAGCTTTCTTT.